This T cell receptor beta chain was retrieved from a study of blood T cell repertoires in COVID-19. Study-wide background: Material from acute and convalescent COVID-19 was sourced from the United States, Italy and Spain. In each case, the material was cDNA or gDNA derived from T cells, B-cell-depleted T cells, or PBMCs.

Per the original data handling: Reference gene primer amplification gave estimated nucleated cell counts. Assay used: immunoSEQ multiplex PCR; TCRdb lists only in-frame clones, some missing. The D gene and trimming were derived from the DNA, and the V and J assignments and clone size from that table. The table shows roughly 110,000 clones, with about four fifths occurring only once. V lost 5 bases and J 8 bases, leaving 6 bases between the germline ends. CDR3 length equals 11 residues. The rearrangement links TRBV12-3 or TRBV12-4 to TRBJ2-2; D is uncertain. This clonotype was obtained from a human donor in a cohort sampled during active COVID-19. The specimen was peripheral blood. The CDR3 DNA reads TGTGCCAGCAGTGCCCAGGGGGAGCTGTTTTTT. Its translation: CASSAQGELFF.